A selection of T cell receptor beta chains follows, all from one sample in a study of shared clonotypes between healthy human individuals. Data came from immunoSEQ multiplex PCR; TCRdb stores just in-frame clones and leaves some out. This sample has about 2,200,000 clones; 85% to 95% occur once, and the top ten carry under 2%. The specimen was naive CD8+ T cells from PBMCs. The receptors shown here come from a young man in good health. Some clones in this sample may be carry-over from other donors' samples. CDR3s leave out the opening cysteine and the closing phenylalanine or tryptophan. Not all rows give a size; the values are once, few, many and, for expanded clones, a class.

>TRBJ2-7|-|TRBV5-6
ASSRDPYEQY
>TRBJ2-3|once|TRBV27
ASSLLRDDTQY
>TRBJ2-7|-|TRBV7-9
ASSFVQGYEQY
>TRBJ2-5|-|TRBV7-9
ASSLAIGLVKETQY
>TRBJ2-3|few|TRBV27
ASSLLAASTDTQY
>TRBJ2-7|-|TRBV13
ASSLGRDSRWEQY
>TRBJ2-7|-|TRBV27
ASFSGFYEQY
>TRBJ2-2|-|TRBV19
ASTLILAAGELF
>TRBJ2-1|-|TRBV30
AWGGVSSYNEQF
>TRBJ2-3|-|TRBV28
ASSRETPLTDTQY
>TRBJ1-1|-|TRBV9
ASSGLQGTEAF
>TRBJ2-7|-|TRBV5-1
ASSLGGMRYEQY
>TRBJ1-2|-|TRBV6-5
ASSYYAGNYGYT
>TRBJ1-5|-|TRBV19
ASSSRISNQPQH
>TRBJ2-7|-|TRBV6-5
ASSYSDPPSYEQY
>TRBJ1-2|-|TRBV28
ASSFQGGYGYT
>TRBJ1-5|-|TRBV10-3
AISENGGLNQPQH
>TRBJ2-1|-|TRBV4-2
ASSPDRGDEQF
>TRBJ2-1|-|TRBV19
ASSIDWDRGLSYNEQF
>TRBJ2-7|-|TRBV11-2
ASGLAGTSYEQY
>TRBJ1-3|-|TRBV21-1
ASSPRGRGHSGNTIY
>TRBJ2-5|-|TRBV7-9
ASSPQVSGEDETQY
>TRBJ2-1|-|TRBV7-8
ASSSGATLDEQF
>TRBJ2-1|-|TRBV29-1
SVDYTSGNNEQF
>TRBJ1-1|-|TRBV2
ASSYSEAF
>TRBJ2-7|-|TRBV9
ASSVSGGTRLYEQY
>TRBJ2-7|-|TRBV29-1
SVVGGLGLGEQY
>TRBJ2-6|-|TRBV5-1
ASSLTGPFGANVLT
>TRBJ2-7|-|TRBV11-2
ASTGAPISSYEQY
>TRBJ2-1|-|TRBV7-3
ASSSTRADNEQF
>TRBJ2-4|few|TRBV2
ARSSGRAGNIQY
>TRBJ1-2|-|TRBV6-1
ASSEAGQDLFYGYT
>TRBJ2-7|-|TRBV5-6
ASSRWEGWEQY
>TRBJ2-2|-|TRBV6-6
ASDYGRFGTGELF
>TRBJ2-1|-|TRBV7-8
ASSFRNEQF
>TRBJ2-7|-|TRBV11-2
ASSLHAGTGSYEQY
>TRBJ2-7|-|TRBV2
ASSERGTSAHEQY